Presented here are 27 T cell receptor beta chains from one specimen sequenced in a study of T cells in Graves' hyperthyroidism and ophthalmopathy. Regions amplified from RNA transcripts were the TCR beta CDR3 regions. When the TCR CDR3 underwent first-round RT-PCR, the HTBI primer set was used. TCRdb ran MiXCR on the multiplex PCR reads and lists one entry per CDR3 protein. The sample includes hundreds of thousands of distinct CDR3 sequences, approximately 16% of them seen just once. The sample taken for sequencing was blood. These receptors all stem from a man in his forties with Graves' hyperthyroidism.

This clonotype was counted at least ten times. CDR3 nucleotides: TGTGCCAGCGCGACACAGGGGCCCCTTAATGAAAAACTGTTTTTT. Amino acid sequence: CASATQGPLNEKLFF. J is TRBJ1-4 and V is TRBV28; 7 bases line up with TRBD1. The V gene end was trimmed by 8 bases and the J gene end by 4 bases; junction bases not matched to a gene: 10. The length of the CDR3 is 15 residues. CDR1 MDHEN and CDR2 SYDVKM come from the germline V gene.

This clonotype was picked up one time. A junction boundary mismatches the germline segment, possibly from a read error. The CDR3 spells CASSRDRKETQHF. CDR3 DNA: TGTGCCAGCTCACGGGACAGAAAAGAGACCCAGCACTTC. The chain carries TRBV18 and TRBJ2-5, with TRBD1 identical over 7 bases. This CDR3 is built from 13 residues. CDR1 is KGHSH and CDR2 is LQKENI in the germline V gene.

This clonotype was seen more than once but under ten times. The rearrangement uses TRBV19 and TRBJ1-2; D is ambiguous. The CDR3 consists of 12 residues. Trimming took 3 bases from V and 8 from J, leaving 10 bases between them. Germline CDR1 reads LNHDA; CDR2 reads SQIVND (reference sequence). CDR3 sequence (DNA): TGTGCCAGTAGTATCATGGCAGAGGGCTACACCTTC. Translated: CASSIMAEGYTF.

In its sample, this clonotype was seen many times. The CDR3: CASSSQALSGNTIYF. The CDR3 DNA reads as TGTGCCAGCAGCTCCCAGGCTCTCTCTGGAAACACCATATATTTT. The rearrangement uses TRBV7-2 and TRBJ1-3; no definite D call. The germline CDR1 and CDR2 sequences are SGHTA and FQGNSA. V lost 4 bases to trimming and J lost 0 bases, with 10 bases between them. CDR3 length: 15 amino acids. Drawing the rest from reference TRBV7-2 and TRBJ1-3, the complete variable domain is GAGVSQSPSNKVTEKGKDVELRCDPISGHTALYWYRQSLGQGLEFLIYFQGNSAPDKSGLPSDRFSAERTGGSVSTLTIQRTQQEDSAVYLCASSSQALSGNTIYFGEGSWLTVV.

This clonotype was recorded many times. The chain is built from TRBV5-1 and TRBJ1-1; 9 bases fit TRBD1. J lost 3 bases, V lost 4 bases, and 7 bases had no gene match. The germline V gene has CDR1 SGHRS and CDR2 YFSETQ. The CDR3 has 15 residues. The CDR3 DNA sequence: TGCGCCAGCAGCAGAAGGGGACAGGGCGACACTGAAGCTTTCTTT. As protein: CASSRRGQGDTEAFF.

In this sample, this clonotype turned up many times. The gene calls are TRBV2 and TRBJ2-7; D may match TRBD1 or TRBD2 (5 bases each). Germline CDR1 is SNHLY and CDR2 is FYNNEI. Between the trimmed V and J ends, which lost 4 bases and 2 bases, there was a span of 12 bases. The CDR3 is 14 residues long. CDR3 bases: TGTGCCAGCAGTGCGGGACGCCTGACCTACGAGCAGTACTTC. Its protein product is CASSAGRLTYEQYF.

In the case of this clonotype: Compared with germline, one end of the junction differs, possibly owing to a read error. This sequence joins TRBV20-1 and TRBJ1-2, with D perhaps matching TRBD1 (5 bases). The germline V gene encodes CDR1 DFQATT and CDR2 SNEGSKA (reference sequence). The CDR3 covers 12 residues. The CDR3 DNA reads TGCAGTGCTATAGGGGCAGACTATGGCTGCACCTTC. Translated, it gives CSAIGADYGCTF.

The sample holds a few counts of this clonotype. V usage is TRBV27 and J usage is TRBJ1-3; D possibly corresponds to TRBD1 (5 bases). Looked up from germline, CDR1 is MNHEY and CDR2 is SMNVEV (reference sequence). The CDR3 sequence is 15 residues long. The ends were cut back, 6 bases at V and 0 bases at J, with 12 bases in the middle. In DNA, the CDR3 is TGTGCCAGCAGGAGGGGTGACAACTCTGGAAACACCATATATTTT. This translates into CASRRGDNSGNTIYF.

At least ten counts were recorded for this clonotype. The CDR3 DNA follows: TGTGCCTGGAGCCCGGACAGGGGACTTCTGGCCCTCCACTTT. Protein: CAWSPDRGLLALHF. This chain links TRBV30 with TRBJ1-6; 9 bases align to TRBD1. Germline CDR1 reads GTSNPN; CDR2 reads SVGIG (reference sequence). The CDR3 has 14 amino acids. The trim removed 3 bases at V and 14 bases at J, leaving 11 bases unmatched.

This clonotype came up many times. V gene TRBV6-2 or TRBV6-3 combines with J gene TRBJ1-6, with TRBD1 as a possible D gene (5 bases). Germline CDR1 and CDR2: MNHEY and SVGEGT. The CDR3 is made up of 13 amino acids. The V gene lost 6 bases and the J gene lost 6 bases, with 9 bases spanning the gap. CDR3 region: CASRMDTNSPLHF. Written as DNA, the CDR3 is TGTGCCAGCAGAATGGACACTAATTCACCCCTCCACTTT.

The chain has TRBV4-3 and TRBJ2-2, with 7 bases lining up with TRBD2. Germline CDR1 LGHNA, CDR2 YSLEER. The length of the CDR3 is 17 residues. V was clipped by 0 bases and J by 7 bases; unmatched bases: 11. CDR3 sequence (DNA): TGCGCCAGCAGCCAAGATTGGGGGGGGGACGCCTACGGGGAGCTGTTTTTT. Translating it yields CASSQDWGGDAYGELFF.

This rearrangement joins TRBV5-4 to TRBJ2-7; D remains ambiguous. The V end lost 6 bases, the J end lost 1 base, and 17 bases lay between the germline ends. The CDR3 spans 15 residues. Germline V gene data show CDR1 as SGHNT and CDR2 as YYREEE (reference sequence). The CDR3 reads CASTTSFGRSYEQYF. The CDR3, as DNA: TGTGCCAGCACCACTTCTTTCGGCAGATCCTACGAGCAGTACTTC. Drawing the rest from reference TRBV5-4 and TRBJ2-7, the complete variable domain is ETGVTQSPTHLIKTRGQQVTLRCSSQSGHNTVSWYQQALGQGPQFIFQYYREEENGRGNFPPRFSGLQFPNYSSELNVNALELDDSALYLCASTTSFGRSYEQYFGPGTRLTVT.

This clonotype appeared a few times. The chain has TRBV7-9 and TRBJ1-2, with 8 bases matching TRBD1. The J segment lost 6 bases and the V segment lost 1 base, leaving 1 base of the junction unmatched. Germline values: CDR1 SEHNR, CDR2 FQNEAQ (reference sequence). The CDR3 is 13 amino acids. The CDR3 is CASSLEDRDGYTF. The CDR3 bases are TGTGCCAGCAGCTTAGAGGACAGGGATGGCTACACCTTC.

The CDR3 is CASSLLAGGPHEQFF. The CDR3 nucleotides read TGTGCCAGCAGTTTACTAGCGGGGGGGCCCCATGAGCAGTTCTTC. The genes are TRBV28 and TRBJ2-1, with 12 bases aligning to TRBD2. The CDR3 extends over 15 amino acids. With 2 bases clipped from V and 8 bases from J, the junction kept 4 bases outside the gene matches. In germline, CDR1 is MDHEN, CDR2 SYDVKM. The variable domain in full, completed from reference TRBV28 and TRBJ2-1, reads DVKVTQSSRYLVKRTGEKVFLECVQDMDHENMFWYRQDPGLGLRLIYFSYDVKMKEKGDIPEGYSVSREKKERFSLILESASTNQTSMYLCASSLLAGGPHEQFFGPGTRLTVL.

This chain uses TRBV7-2 with TRBJ2-3; 12 nucleotides align to TRBD2. Germline assignment: CDR1 SGHTA and CDR2 FQGNSA. CDR3 size: 17 residues. V lost 6 bases, J lost 5 bases, and 12 bases stayed unmatched. CDR3 nucleotide sequence: TGTGCCAGCAGGCAAAATCCCCTAGCGGGGGGGCAAGATACGCAGTATTTT. Residues: CASRQNPLAGGQDTQYF.

This clonotype was picked up many times. J is TRBJ1-2 and V is TRBV5-5; no definite D call. This CDR3 comprises 15 residues. Germline V gene data show CDR1 as SGHKS and CDR2 as YYEKEE (reference sequence). V lost 2 bases, J lost 1 base, and 12 bases lay in between. The CDR3 spells CASSFQSGLNYGYTF. Here the CDR3 DNA reads TGTGCCAGCAGCTTTCAATCGGGCCTTAACTATGGCTACACCTTC. Complete variable domain (other parts from reference TRBV5-5 and TRBJ1-2): DAGVTQSPTHLIKTRGQQVTLRCSPISGHKSVSWYQQVLGQGPQFIFQYYEKEERGRGNFPDRFSARQFPNYSSELNVNALLLGDSALYLCASSFQSGLNYGYTFGSGTRLTVV.

The V call is TRBV18, the J call TRBJ2-5, with D perhaps TRBD1 or TRBD2 (5 bases each). The CDR3 runs to 13 residues. Deletions cut 4 bases from V and 4 bases from J, with 10 bases between. Germline V gene data show CDR1 as KGHSH and CDR2 as LQKENI. The CDR3 nucleotides are TGTGCCAGCTCACGGCCGGGGCGAGAGACCCAGTACTTC. Its protein is CASSRPGRETQYF.

The chain combines TRBV20-1 with TRBJ2-7; D not resolved. Germline V gene data show CDR1 as DFQATT and CDR2 as SNEGSKA (reference sequence). The CDR3 has 11 amino acids. Trimming cost V 1 base and J 6 bases, with 7 bases left between them. The CDR3 here is CSARVGFEQYF. CDR3 coding DNA: TGCAGTGCTAGAGTGGGATTCGAGCAGTACTTC.

This clonotype was counted ten times or more. This chain connects TRBV15 to TRBJ1-5; D remains unclear. Looked up from germline, CDR1 is LNHNV and CDR2 is YYDKDF (reference sequence). The CDR3 covers 15 residues. Deletions cut 4 bases from V and 0 bases from J, with 10 bases between. CDR3 coding DNA: TGTGCCACCAGCAATAGACGGGATAGCAATCAGCCCCAGCATTTT. It is translated as CATSNRRDSNQPQHF. The full variable domain, rest sourced from reference TRBV15 and TRBJ1-5, is DAMVIQNPRYQVTQFGKPVTLSCSQTLNHNVMYWYQQKSSQAPKLLFHYYDKDFNNEADTPDNFQSRRPNTSFCFLDIRSPGLGDTAMYLCATSNRRDSNQPQHFGDGTRLSIL.

There are many counts of this clonotype. J is TRBJ2-5 and V is TRBV7-9; the match to TRBD2 covers 9 bases. CDR3 length: 16 amino acids. Germline V gives CDR1 SEHNR, CDR2 FQNEAQ (reference sequence). V shed 1 base and J 5 bases; nucleotides not matched to a gene: 8. The CDR3 region has the DNA TGTGCCAGCAGCTTAGTACTAGCGGGTGGTCGGGAGACCCAGTACTTC. Protein sequence: CASSLVLAGGRETQYF.

The rearrangement uses TRBV7-2 and TRBJ2-3, with 7 bases aligning to TRBD2. The germline V gene has CDR1 SGHTA and CDR2 FQGNSA. The length of the CDR3 is 16 residues. V dropped 1 base and J dropped 0; count of bases not matched to a gene: 4. This CDR3 is CASSLGVGGSTDTQYF. The CDR3 bases are TGTGCCAGCAGCTTAGGGGTCGGGGGGAGCACAGATACGCAGTATTTT.

This clonotype was found many times. V and J are TRBV7-2 and TRBJ2-2, with D tentatively TRBD1 (5 bases). Germline V gene sequence: CDR1 SGHTA, CDR2 FQGNSA. This CDR3 has 14 amino acids. V lost 3 bases, J lost 4 bases, and 9 bases lay in between. The CDR3 spells CASSFSQGTGELFF. DNA of the CDR3: TGTGCCAGCAGCTTTAGTCAGGGCACCGGGGAGCTGTTTTTT.

This clonotype appeared many times. V and J are TRBV15 and TRBJ2-3; 12 bases align to TRBD1. Germline CDR1 LNHNV, CDR2 YYDKDF (reference sequence). The V gene end was trimmed by 5 bases and the J gene end by 4 bases; junction bases not matched to a gene: 10. This CDR3 has 17 residues. The CDR3 coding sequence is TGTGCCACCAGCCCTCTCGCCGGGACAGGGGGCTCAGATACGCAGTATTTT. Translation gives CATSPLAGTGGSDTQYF.

The V gene is TRBV7-2, the J gene TRBJ2-2; TRBD2 aligns across 12 bases. The CDR3 consists of 18 residues. The V and J ends lost 5 bases and 5 bases, in that order; junction bases with no gene match: 12. Germline CDR1 reads SGHTA; CDR2 reads FQGNSA. The DNA of the CDR3 is TGTGCCAGCAGCCCAAGGGCTAGCGGGAGGGGTTTAACCGGGGAGCTGTTTTTT. The encoded protein is CASSPRASGRGLTGELFF.

V is TRBV10-3 and J is TRBJ2-1, with unresolved D. The CDR3 is 11 amino acids. The V end was cut by 6 bases, the J end by 8 bases, with 8 bases between. Germline V gene data show CDR1 as ENHRY and CDR2 as SYGVKD. The CDR3: CAIRDIYEQFF. The CDR3 DNA sequence: TGTGCCATCAGAGACATATATGAGCAGTTCTTC.

The chain uses TRBV5-1 and TRBJ2-5, with D tentatively TRBD1 (5 bases). Trimming shortened V by 0 bases and J by 5 bases, and 11 bases separated the two germline ends. The CDR3 is 14 residues long. Germline lookup yields CDR1 SGHRS and CDR2 YFSETQ. The CDR3, as DNA: TGCGCCAGCAGCTTGGGCTCAGGGAAGGAGACCCAGTACTTC. As protein: CASSLGSGKETQYF.

The chain is built from TRBV6-4 and TRBJ1-4; D is unclear. In germline, CDR1 is MRHNA, CDR2 SNTAGT. V was clipped by 7 bases and J by 3 bases, with 12 bases between them. CDR3 size: 14 residues. The CDR3 DNA sequence: TGTGCCAGCACCCGGCCAGGATCTAATGAAAAACTGTTTTTT. It is translated as CASTRPGSNEKLFF.